This T cell receptor beta chain was recovered during a study of memory CD4+ T cells and cytomegalovirus serostatus. Turning to the study itself: This sample comes from healthy Belgian adults, eight to ten CMV seropositive, around 26 seronegative.

The sort gate was single viable CD3+CD4+CD8-CD45RO+ cells for memory CD4+ T cells. Serum IgG to CMV pp150, pp28, p38 and p52 defined serostatus. Total CD4+ T cells were enriched by CD4 positive selection. From germline, CDR1 is SGHRS and CDR2 YFSETQ. V shed 4 bases and J shed 0 bases, with 10 bases lying between them. This CDR3 has 14 residues. Assay used: immunoSEQ multiplex PCR; TCRdb lists only in-frame clones, some missing. The table lists about 75,000 clones, approximately 78% of them singletons. In its sample, this clone was seen many times. The material sequenced was memory CD4+ T cells from blood. The J gene is TRBJ1-1, the V gene TRBV5-1; D not certain. This clonotype originated in an adult in good health and CMV-seropositive. The CDR3 sequence: CASSPPGVNTEAFF. The CDR3 DNA reads TGCGCCAGCAGCCCCCCCGGGGTGAACACTGAAGCTTTCTTT.